The clone carrying this T cell receptor beta chain was found a few times. TCRdb called the RACE reads again in MiXCR, with one record for every CDR3 protein. This table holds fewer than 100,000 distinct CDR3 sequences, about 9% found once. This record comes from a study of human T cells and chemical hapten exposure. The germline V and J ends were trimmed by 6 bases and 11 bases, with 17 bases remaining between them. The CDR3 is made up of 13 amino acids. Looked up from germline, CDR1 is MNHEY and CDR2 is SVGAGI. Regarding time point: patch test 2, 6 weeks after DPC sensitization. This sample's treatment: therapeutic diphenylcyclopropenone sensitization with weekly scalp DPC.

The source is a woman between 40 and 55 years old with alopecia areata. Some clones in this sample may be carry-over from other donors' samples. This sequence joins TRBV6-5 and TRBJ1-5, with a tentative D call TRBD1 (6 bases). Specimen: whole blood, collected in connection with sensitization to the hapten diphenylcyclopropenone (DPC). The CDR3 sequence is CASSLNLRTAQHF. The CDR3, as DNA: TGTGCCAGCAGCCTGAATCTTAGGACAGCCCAGCATTTT.